The 9 T cell receptor beta chains reported below all come from one sample, sequenced in a study of cytomegalovirus exposure and HLA in healthy donors. Primers included in the PCR were 60 Vbeta and 13 Jbeta primers. The protocol was immunoSEQ multiplex PCR, while the TCRdb copy is restricted to in-frame clones and leaves out a portion. The table records about 130,000 clones, roughly 70% of them present only once. Source material: PBMCs. These receptors all come from a man aged 18 to 29 in good health and CMV-seropositive.

The CDR3 is CASSGTGGRLTQYF. CDR3 DNA: TGTGCCAGCAGCGGGACAGGGGGCAGGTTGACCCAGTACTTC. This chain links TRBV4-2 with TRBJ2-5, with 12 bases fitting TRBD1. Looked up from germline, CDR1 is LGHNA and CDR2 is YNFKEQ. The CDR3 contains 14 residues. J lost 7 bases, V lost 5 bases, and 5 bases had no gene match.

This clone was observed once. V gene TRBV28 combines with J gene TRBJ1-5; D is possibly TRBD1 (5 bases). Trimming removed 6 bases from V and 6 bases from J, with 9 bases in between. There are 12 residues in the CDR3. Germline V gives CDR1 MDHEN, CDR2 SYDVKM. The CDR3 DNA sequence: TGTGCCAGCAGCCAGGGTACTCAGCCCCAGCATTTT. This gives the protein CASSQGTQPQHF.

This clone showed up just a few times. The chain is built from TRBV15 and TRBJ2-7; 8 nucleotides agree with TRBD1. Germline lookup yields CDR1 LNHNV and CDR2 YYDKDF (reference sequence). The CDR3 runs 14 residues. V lost 2 bases and J lost 5; bases outside the gene matches: 5. The CDR3 DNA reads as TGTGCCACCAGCAGATCCGGACAGGGTCACGAGCAGTACTTC. Encoded protein: CATSRSGQGHEQYF.

This rearrangement joins TRBV5-1 to TRBJ1-4, with TRBD1 identical over 9 bases. CDR3 size: 16 residues. The V gene's germline CDR1 is SGHRS and CDR2 YFSETQ. J lost 8 bases, V lost 4 bases, and 12 bases had no gene match. CDR3 region: CASSTSTGGAEEKLFF. The CDR3 nucleotides are TGCGCCAGCAGCACCTCAACAGGGGGCGCGGAGGAAAAACTGTTTTTT.

J is TRBJ2-1 and V is TRBV6-5; 7 bases are a match to TRBD1. The CDR3 contains 15 residues. Trimming cost V 5 bases and J 10 bases; bases outside gene matches: 14. Germline V CDR1 and CDR2: MNHEY, SVGAGI. The CDR3, as DNA: TGTGCCAGCAGTACCCGGGACAGTCTTTGGGAAGAGCAGTTCTTC. As protein: CASSTRDSLWEEQFF.

The genes are TRBV15 and TRBJ1-6; the D is unclear. CDR1 LNHNV and CDR2 YYDKDF come from the germline V gene (reference sequence). The CDR3 is 13 residues long. V lost 1 base and J 9 bases, leaving 7 bases between the germline ends. The CDR3 DNA is TGTGCCACCAGCAGAGTCACGGGTTCACCCCTCCACTTT. Its protein is CATSRVTGSPLHF.

The chain joins TRBV29-1 to TRBJ1-2, with D uncertain. Germline V gene data show CDR1 as SQVTM and CDR2 as ANQGSEA. V was pared by 3 bases and J by 8 bases, with 13 bases between. The length of the CDR3 is 12 residues. CDR3 nucleotides: TGCAGCGTTGATGTGGGAGGTCTCGGCTACACCTTC. Amino acid sequence: CSVDVGGLGYTF.

The chain carries TRBV11-2 and TRBJ1-2, with D unclear. CDR1 and CDR2 from the germline V gene are SGHAT and FQNNGV. The germline V and J ends were trimmed by 1 base and 4 bases, with 10 bases remaining between them. The CDR3 contains 14 residues. CDR3 residues: CASSLGVGGYGYTF. CDR3 bases: TGTGCCAGCAGCTTAGGAGTAGGCGGCTATGGCTACACCTTC.

The rearrangement uses TRBV25-1 and TRBJ1-2; 7 bases are a match to TRBD1. Germline trimming cut 4 bases from V and 3 bases from J; bases unmatched to any gene: 8. Germline-derived CDR1 and CDR2 are MGHDK and SYGVNS. The CDR3 is 15 residues long. The CDR3 DNA sequence: TGTGCCAGCAGTGCCCCCGGGACAGCGGACTATGGCTACACCTTC. Its translation is CASSAPGTADYGYTF.